This TCR beta chain was captured in a study of T cells in Graves' hyperthyroidism and ophthalmopathy. Overall study findings and caveats: Model predictions of ophthalmopathy came a median about six months before onset. Within blood appeared most thyroid clonotypes that had expanded above 0.001.

This clonotype was counted many times. Antigen: not known. The V gene's germline CDR1 is KGHDR and CDR2 SFDVKD. V gave up 2 bases and J gave up 9 bases; unmatched junction bases: 11. The CDR3 totals 18 residues. RNA transcripts gave rise to amplified TCR beta CDR3 regions. Initially, a first-round RT-PCR of the TCR CDR3 employed the HTBI primer set. TCRdb called the multiplex PCR reads again in MiXCR, with one record for every CDR3 protein. This sample carries about 740,000 distinct CDR3 sequences, approximately 15% of them seen once, and the ten largest clones take about 9.4%. This clonotype was sampled from a woman younger than 35 with Graves' hyperthyroidism. The sample consisted of blood. The gene calls are TRBV24-1 and TRBJ2-1; TRBD2 matches at 14 bases. CDR3 in amino acids: CATSDSGLAGVHSGEQFF. CDR3 nucleotide sequence: TGTGCCACCAGTGATTCGGGACTAGCGGGAGTTCATAGCGGTGAGCAGTTCTTC.